This T cell receptor (beta chain) was recorded in a study of blood T cells in healthy people across ages. This clonotype appeared a few times. Germline V CDR1 and CDR2: MNHEY, SVGEGT. V lost 2 bases, J lost 1 base, and 10 bases stayed unmatched. This CDR3 contains 18 residues. A second PCR, run for 7 to 11 cycles, used a sample-barcoded 5' primer plus a J-beta primer mix. TCRdb used MiXCR to reprocess the 5' RACE reads, holding one entry per CDR3 protein. Of roughly 2 million distinct CDR3 sequences in the sample, 40% to 55% are singletons; the top ten hold approximately 2.1%. This clonotype was sampled from a woman in her thirties or forties in good health. What was sequenced was blood. The chain couples TRBV6-2 or TRBV6-3 to TRBJ2-4; 8 nucleotides align to TRBD1. The CDR3 nucleotides are TGTGCCAGCAGTTACCATACACAGGGGGTTGCTGCCAAAAACATTCAGTACTTC. This sequence encodes CASSYHTQGVAAKNIQYF.